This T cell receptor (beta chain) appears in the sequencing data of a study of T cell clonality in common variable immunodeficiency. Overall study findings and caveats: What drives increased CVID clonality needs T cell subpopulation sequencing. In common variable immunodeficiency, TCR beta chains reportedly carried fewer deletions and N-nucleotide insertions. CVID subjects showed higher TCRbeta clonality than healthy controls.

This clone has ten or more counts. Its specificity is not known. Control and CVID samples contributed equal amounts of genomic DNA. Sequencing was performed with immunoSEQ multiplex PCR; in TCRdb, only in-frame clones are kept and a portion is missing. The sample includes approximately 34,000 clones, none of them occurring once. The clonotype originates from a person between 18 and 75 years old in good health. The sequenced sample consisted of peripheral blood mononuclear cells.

CDR3 sequence reads: CASSDSGYGYTF. The sequenced part of the CDR3 DNA is TGTGCCAGCAGTGATTCAGGGTATGGC. This chain joins TRBV6-1 and TRBJ1-2, with D perhaps TRBD1 (5 bases). The CDR3 end falls 3 residues outside the read, so it is completed with the germline J gene. The V gene lost 3 bases and the J gene lost 5 bases, with 7 bases spanning the gap. CDR1 is MNHNS, CDR2 SASEGT, per germline. This CDR3 contains 12 residues.